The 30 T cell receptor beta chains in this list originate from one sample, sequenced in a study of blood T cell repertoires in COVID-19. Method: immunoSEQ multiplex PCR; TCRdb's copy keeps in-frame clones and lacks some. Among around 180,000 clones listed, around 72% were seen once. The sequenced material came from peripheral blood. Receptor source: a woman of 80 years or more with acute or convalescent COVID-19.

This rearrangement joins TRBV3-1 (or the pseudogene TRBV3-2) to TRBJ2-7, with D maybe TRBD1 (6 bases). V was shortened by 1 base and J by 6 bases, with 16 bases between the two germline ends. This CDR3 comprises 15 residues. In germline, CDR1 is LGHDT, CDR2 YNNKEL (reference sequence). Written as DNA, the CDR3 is TGTGCCAGCAGCCAAGTGGTTGTGGGGGCTGGCGAGCAGTACTTC. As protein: CASSQVVVGAGEQYF.

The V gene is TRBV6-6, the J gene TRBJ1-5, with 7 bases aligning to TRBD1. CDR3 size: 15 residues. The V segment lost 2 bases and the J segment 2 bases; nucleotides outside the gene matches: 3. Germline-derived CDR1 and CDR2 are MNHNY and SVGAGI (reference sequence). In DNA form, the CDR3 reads TGTGCCAGCAGTTACAAGGGGGCTGGCAATCAGCCCCAGCATTTT. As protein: CASSYKGAGNQPQHF.

This chain's CDR3 is CASSPSAGEQYF. DNA of the CDR3: TGTGCCAGCTCACCTTCGGCGGGGGAGCAGTACTTC. The chain recombines TRBV18 with TRBJ2-7, with D tentatively TRBD2 (6 bases). This CDR3 comprises 12 residues. Per the germline V gene, CDR1 is KGHSH and CDR2 is LQKENI. V was trimmed by 3 bases and J by 7 bases, leaving 10 bases between them.

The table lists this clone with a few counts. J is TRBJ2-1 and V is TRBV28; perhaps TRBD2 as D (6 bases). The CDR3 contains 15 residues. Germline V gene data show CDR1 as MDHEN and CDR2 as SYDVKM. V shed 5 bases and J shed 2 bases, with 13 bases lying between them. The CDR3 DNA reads TGTGCCAGCAGTCCACGGACTAAAACCTACAATGAGCAGTTCTTC. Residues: CASSPRTKTYNEQFF.

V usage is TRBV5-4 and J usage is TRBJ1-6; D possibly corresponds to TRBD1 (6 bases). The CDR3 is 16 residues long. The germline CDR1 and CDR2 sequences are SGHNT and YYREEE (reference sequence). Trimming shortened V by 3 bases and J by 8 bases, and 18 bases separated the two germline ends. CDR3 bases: TGTGCCAGCAGCTCGCCGACACAGGGTAGCGATTCACCCCTCCACTTT. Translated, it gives CASSSPTQGSDSPLHF.

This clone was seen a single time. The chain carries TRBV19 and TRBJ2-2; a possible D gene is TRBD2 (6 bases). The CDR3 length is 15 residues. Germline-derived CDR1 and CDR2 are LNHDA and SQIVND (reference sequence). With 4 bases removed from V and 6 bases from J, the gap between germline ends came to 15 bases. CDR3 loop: CASSNSRGGAGELFF. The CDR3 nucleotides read TGTGCCAGTAGTAATTCAAGGGGAGGTGCCGGGGAGCTGTTTTTT.

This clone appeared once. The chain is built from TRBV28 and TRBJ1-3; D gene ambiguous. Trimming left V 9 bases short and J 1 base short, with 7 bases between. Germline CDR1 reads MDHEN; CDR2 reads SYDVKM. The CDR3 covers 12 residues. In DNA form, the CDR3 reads TGTGCCAGTTCGGGGTCTGGAAACACCATATATTTT. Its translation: CASSGSGNTIYF.

This chain's CDR3 is CASSPIPGTVYFEQYF. The CDR3 DNA is TGTGCCAGCAGTCCAATCCCCGGGACAGTGTATTTCGAGCAGTACTTC. The V and J genes are TRBV6-2 or TRBV6-3 and TRBJ2-7; 7 bases match TRBD1. V lost 5 bases and J lost 6; bases outside the gene matches: 16. The CDR3 has 16 amino acids. Germline CDR1 reads MNHEY; CDR2 reads SVGEGT.

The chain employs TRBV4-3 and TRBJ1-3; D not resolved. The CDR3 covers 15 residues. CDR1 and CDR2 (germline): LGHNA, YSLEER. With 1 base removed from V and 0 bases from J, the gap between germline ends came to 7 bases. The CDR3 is CASSQGLRSGNTIYF. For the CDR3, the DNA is TGCGCCAGCAGCCAAGGTCTCCGCTCTGGAAACACCATATATTTT.

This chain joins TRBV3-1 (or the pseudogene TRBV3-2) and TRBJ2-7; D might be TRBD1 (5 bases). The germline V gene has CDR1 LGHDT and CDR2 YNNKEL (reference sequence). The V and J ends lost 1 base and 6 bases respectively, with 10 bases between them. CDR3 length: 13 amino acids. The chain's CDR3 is CASSQVGLPEQYF. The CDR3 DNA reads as TGTGCCAGCAGCCAAGTGGGGCTGCCCGAGCAGTACTTC.

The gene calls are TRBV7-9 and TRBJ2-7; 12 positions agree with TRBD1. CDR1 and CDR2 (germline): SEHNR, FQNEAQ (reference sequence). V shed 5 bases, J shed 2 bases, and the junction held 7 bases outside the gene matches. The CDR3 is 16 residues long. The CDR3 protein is CASSIHGTGGAYEQYF. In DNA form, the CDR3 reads TGTGCCAGCAGCATACACGGGACAGGGGGCGCCTACGAGCAGTACTTC.

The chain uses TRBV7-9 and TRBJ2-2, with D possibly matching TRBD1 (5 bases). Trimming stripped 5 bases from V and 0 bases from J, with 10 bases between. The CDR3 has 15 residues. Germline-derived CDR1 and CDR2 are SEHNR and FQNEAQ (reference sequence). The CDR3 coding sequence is TGTGCCAGCAGCCGATTGACAGCGAACACCGGGGAGCTGTTTTTT. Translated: CASSRLTANTGELFF.

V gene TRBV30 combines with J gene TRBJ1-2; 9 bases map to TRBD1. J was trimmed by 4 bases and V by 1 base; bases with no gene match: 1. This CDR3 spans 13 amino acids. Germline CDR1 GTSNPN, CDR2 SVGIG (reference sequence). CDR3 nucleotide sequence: TGTGCCTGGAGTGGACAGGGGGTCTATGGCTACACCTTC. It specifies CAWSGQGVYGYTF.

CDR3 region: CASSLRQLLTEAFF. CDR3 nucleotide sequence: TGTGCCAGCAGTTTACGACAGTTGTTGACTGAAGCTTTCTTT. This chain links TRBV28 with TRBJ1-1; maybe TRBD1 (5 bases). V was clipped by 2 bases and J by 5 bases, with 12 bases between them. Germline CDR1 reads MDHEN; CDR2 reads SYDVKM. This CDR3 region has 14 residues.

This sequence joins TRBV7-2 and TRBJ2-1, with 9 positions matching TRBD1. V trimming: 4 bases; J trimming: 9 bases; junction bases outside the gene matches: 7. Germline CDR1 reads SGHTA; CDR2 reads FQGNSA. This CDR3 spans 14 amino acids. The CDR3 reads CASSYNRGLGEQFF. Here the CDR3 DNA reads TGTGCCAGCAGCTACAACAGGGGGCTAGGTGAGCAGTTCTTC.

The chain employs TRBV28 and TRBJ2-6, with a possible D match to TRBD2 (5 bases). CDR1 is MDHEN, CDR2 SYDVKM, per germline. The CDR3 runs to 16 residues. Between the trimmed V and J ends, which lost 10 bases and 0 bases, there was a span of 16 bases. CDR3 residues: CATSGGLSSGANVLTF. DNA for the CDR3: TGTGCCACCTCCGGAGGTCTAAGCTCTGGGGCCAACGTCCTGACTTTC.

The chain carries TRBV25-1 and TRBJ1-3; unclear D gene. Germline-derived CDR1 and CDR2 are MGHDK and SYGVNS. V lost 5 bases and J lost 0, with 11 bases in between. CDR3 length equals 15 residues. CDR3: CASSPPGFSGNTIYF. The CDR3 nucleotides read TGTGCCAGCAGTCCCCCCGGGTTCTCTGGAAACACCATATATTTT.

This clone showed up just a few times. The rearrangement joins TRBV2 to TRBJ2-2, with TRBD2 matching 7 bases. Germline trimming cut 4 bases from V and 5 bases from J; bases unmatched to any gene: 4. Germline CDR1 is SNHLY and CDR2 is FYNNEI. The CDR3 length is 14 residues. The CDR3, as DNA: TGTGCCAGCAGTGTCGGGGAGGGGACCGGGGAGCTGTTTTTT. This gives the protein CASSVGEGTGELFF.

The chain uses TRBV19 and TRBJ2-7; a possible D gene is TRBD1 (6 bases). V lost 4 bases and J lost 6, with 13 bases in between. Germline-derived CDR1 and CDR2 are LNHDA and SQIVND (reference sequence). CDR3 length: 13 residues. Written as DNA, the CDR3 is TGTGCCAGTAGTAGCCACAGGGAAGGCGAGCAGTACTTC. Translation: CASSSHREGEQYF.

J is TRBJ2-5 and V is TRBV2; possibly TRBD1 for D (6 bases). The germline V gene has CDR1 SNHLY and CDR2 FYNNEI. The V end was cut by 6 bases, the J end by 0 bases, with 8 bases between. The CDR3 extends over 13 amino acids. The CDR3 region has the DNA TGTGCCAGCAGCGGACAGAACCAAGAGACCCAGTACTTC. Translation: CASSGQNQETQYF.

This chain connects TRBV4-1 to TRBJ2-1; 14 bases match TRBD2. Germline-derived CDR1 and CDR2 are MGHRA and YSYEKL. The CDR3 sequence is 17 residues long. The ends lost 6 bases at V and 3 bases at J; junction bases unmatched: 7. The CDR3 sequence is CASRGLAGVGFYNEQFF. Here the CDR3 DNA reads TGCGCCAGCAGGGGACTAGCGGGAGTGGGCTTCTACAATGAGCAGTTCTTC.

The CDR3 sequence: CAISTASGYNEQFF. Written as DNA, the CDR3 is TGTGCCATCAGTACGGCTAGCGGGTACAATGAGCAGTTCTTC. The chain links TRBV10-3 to TRBJ2-1, with 8 positions matching TRBD2. The CDR3 loop spans 14 amino acids. The germline V gene has CDR1 ENHRY and CDR2 SYGVKD. V lost 5 bases and J lost 4; bases outside the gene matches: 4.

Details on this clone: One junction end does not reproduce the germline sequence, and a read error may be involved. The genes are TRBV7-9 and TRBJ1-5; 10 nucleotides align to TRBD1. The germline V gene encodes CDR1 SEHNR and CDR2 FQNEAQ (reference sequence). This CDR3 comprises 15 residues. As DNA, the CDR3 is TGTGCCAGCAGCCTAGCCGGGACAGGGGCAACGCCCCAGCATTTT. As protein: CASSLAGTGATPQHF.

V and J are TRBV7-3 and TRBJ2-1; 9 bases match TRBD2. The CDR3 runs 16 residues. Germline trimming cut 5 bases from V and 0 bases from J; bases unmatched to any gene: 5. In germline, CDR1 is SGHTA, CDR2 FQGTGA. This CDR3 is CASSILSGSSYNEQFF. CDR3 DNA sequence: TGTGCCAGCAGCATCCTTAGCGGGAGCTCCTACAATGAGCAGTTCTTC.

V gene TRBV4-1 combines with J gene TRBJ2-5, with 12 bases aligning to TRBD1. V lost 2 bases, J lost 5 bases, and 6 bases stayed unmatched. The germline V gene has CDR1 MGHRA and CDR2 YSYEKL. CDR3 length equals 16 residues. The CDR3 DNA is TGCGCCAGCAGCCAACCGGGACAGGGGGCGTGGGAGACCCAGTACTTC. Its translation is CASSQPGQGAWETQYF.

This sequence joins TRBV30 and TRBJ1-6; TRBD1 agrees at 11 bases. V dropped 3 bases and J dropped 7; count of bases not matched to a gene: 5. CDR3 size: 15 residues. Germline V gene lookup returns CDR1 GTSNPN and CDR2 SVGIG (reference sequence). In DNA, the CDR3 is TGTGCCTGGAGGGGACAGGGGGGAGGAAATTCACCCCTCCACTTT. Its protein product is CAWRGQGGGNSPLHF.

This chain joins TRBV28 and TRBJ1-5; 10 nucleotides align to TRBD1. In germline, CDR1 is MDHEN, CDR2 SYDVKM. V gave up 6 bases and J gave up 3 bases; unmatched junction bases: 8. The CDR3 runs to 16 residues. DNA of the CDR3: TGTGCCAGCAGCTACGGGACAGGGGCCACCAATCAGCCCCAGCATTTT. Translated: CASSYGTGATNQPQHF.

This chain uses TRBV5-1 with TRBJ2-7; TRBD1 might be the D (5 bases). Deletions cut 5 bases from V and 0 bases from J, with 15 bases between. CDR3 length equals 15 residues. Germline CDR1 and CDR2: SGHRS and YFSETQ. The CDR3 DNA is TGCGCCAGCAGAGTGGGTTGGGGCAGCTCCTACGAGCAGTACTTC. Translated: CASRVGWGSSYEQYF.

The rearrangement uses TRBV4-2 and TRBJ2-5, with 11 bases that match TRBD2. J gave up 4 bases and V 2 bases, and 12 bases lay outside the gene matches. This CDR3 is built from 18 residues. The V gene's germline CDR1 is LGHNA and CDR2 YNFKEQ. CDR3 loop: CASSQQASGRTYSETQYF. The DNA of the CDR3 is TGTGCCAGCAGCCAACAGGCTAGCGGGAGGACCTACTCAGAGACCCAGTACTTC.

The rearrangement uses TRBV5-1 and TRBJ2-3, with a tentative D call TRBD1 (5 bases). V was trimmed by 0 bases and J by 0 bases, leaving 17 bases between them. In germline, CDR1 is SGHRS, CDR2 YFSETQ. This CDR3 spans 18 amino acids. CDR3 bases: TGCGCCAGCAGCTTGGAGTCTTTCGGTGGGGCGAGCACAGATACGCAGTATTTT. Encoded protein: CASSLESFGGASTDTQYF.